The rows below give T cell receptor beta chains drawn from one sample of a study of cytomegalovirus exposure and HLA in healthy donors. Data came from immunoSEQ multiplex PCR; TCRdb stores just in-frame clones and leaves some out. The repertoire holds more than 85,000 clones, with roughly 90% as singletons. Specimen: PBMCs. These receptors were obtained from a woman between 18 and 29 years old in good health and CMV-seronegative. The CDR3 runs from the conserved cysteine through the conserved F or W. The D gene is left open where the match is weak. Clone sizes are given selectively: once, few, many, or a class where the clone is expanded.

-	-	TRBV30	TRBJ1-3	CAWSPGEGNTIYF	TGTGCCTGGAGCCCAGGGGAAGGAAACACCATATATTTT
-	TRBD2	TRBV4-2	TRBJ2-7	CASSLGTSGSDEQYF	TGTGCCAGCAGCCTTGGGACTAGCGGGAGTGACGAGCAGTACTTC
-	TRBD1	TRBV6-6	TRBJ2-1	CASSPPGTVRDEQFF	TGTGCCAGCAGTCCCCCGGGGACAGTTAGGGATGAGCAGTTCTTC
-	-	TRBV6-6	TRBJ1-3	CASGPSTGRNTIYF	TGTGCCAGCGGACCCTCGACAGGAAGAAACACCATATATTTT
-	-	TRBV5-1	TRBJ2-7	CASSPGDRAYEQYF	TGCGCCAGCAGCCCGGGGGACAGAGCCTACGAGCAGTACTTC
many	-	TRBV15	TRBJ2-7	CATSARTGLATSEQYF	TGTGCCACCAGCGCCCGGACGGGGCTAGCGACGAGCGAGCAGTACTTC
-	-	TRBV2	TRBJ1-5	CASSEIRGNSNQPQHF	TGTGCCAGCAGTGAGATCCGGGGGAATAGCAATCAGCCCCAGCATTTT
-	-	TRBV7-9	TRBJ2-1	CASSLGSAEQFF	TGTGCCAGCAGCTTAGGTAGCGCGGAGCAGTTCTTC
-	TRBD2	TRBV4-1	TRBJ2-3	CASSQDSAGATDTQYF	TGCGCCAGCAGCCAAGATTCAGCGGGGGCCACAGATACGCAGTATTTT
-	TRBD1	TRBV7-2	TRBJ1-6	CASSLERDRGNSPLHF	TGTGCCAGCAGCTTAGAGCGGGACAGGGGCAATTCACCCCTCCACTTT
-	-	TRBV27	TRBJ1-3	CASRPGTNSGNTIYF	TGTGCCAGCAGACCCGGGACAAACTCTGGAAACACCATATATTTT
-	-	TRBV23-1	TRBJ2-2	CASSQLGDGELFF	TGCGCCAGCAGTCAACTAGGCGACGGGGAGCTGTTTTTT
-	TRBD2	TRBV28	TRBJ2-1	CASSLAGGGEQFF	TGTGCCAGCAGTTTAGCGGGAGGAGGGGAGCAGTTCTTC
-	TRBD1	TRBV5-4	TRBJ1-3	CASSQDRETGNTIYF	TGTGCCAGCAGCCAGGACAGGGAAACTGGAAACACCATATATTTT
-	-	TRBV4-1	TRBJ1-2	CASSQDSTGENYGYTF	TGCGCCAGCAGCCAAGACTCGACAGGAGAAAACTATGGCTACACCTTC
-	TRBD2	TRBV30	TRBJ2-5	CAWSSSGGQETQYF	TGTGCCTGGAGTTCCAGCGGGGGTCAAGAGACCCAGTACTTC
-	-	TRBV6-1	TRBJ1-5	CASSGQSNQPQHF	TGTGCCAGCTCAGGACAGAGCAATCAGCCCCAGCATTTT
-	-	TRBV27	TRBJ1-5	CASSLTGSQPQHF	TGTGCCAGCAGTTTAACAGGGAGTCAGCCCCAGCATTTT
-	-	TRBV6-6	TRBJ1-5	CASSHGPGDQPQHF	TGTGCCAGCAGCCACGGACCGGGGGATCAGCCCCAGCATTTT
-	TRBD1	TRBV9	TRBJ2-7	CASSLDRFDEQYF	TGTGCCAGCAGCCTGGACAGGTTCGACGAGCAGTACTTC
-	TRBD2	TRBV27	TRBJ2-1	CASSYSGGNYNEQFF	TGTGCCAGCAGTTATAGCGGGGGAAACTACAATGAGCAGTTCTTC
-	TRBD1	TRBV5-1	TRBJ2-1	CASSLEQGGSEQFF	TGCGCCAGCAGCTTGGAACAGGGGGGAAGTGAGCAGTTCTTC
-	TRBD1	TRBV5-1	TRBJ2-1	CASSPQQGSYNEQFF	TGCGCCAGCAGCCCTCAACAGGGGTCCTACAATGAGCAGTTCTTC